Shown below are 32 T cell receptor beta chains from a single sample sequenced in a study of spatial heterogeneity in lung cancer. MiXCR, applied by TCRdb to the 5' RACE reads, yields one record per CDR3 protein. The sample holds about 45,000 distinct CDR3 sequences; 12% are singletons and the top ten take about 43%. As to time point: sample taken at primary tumor resection. Whole RNA, which was extracted from tumor, nontumor lung tissue or frozen PBMC, was sequenced without any cell sorting. The sample consisted of PBMCs, taken at surgery. All receptors come from a female donor with early-stage non-small cell lung cancer.

The J gene is TRBJ2-1, the V gene TRBV12-3 or TRBV12-4, with a tentative D call TRBD2 (6 bases). Trimming took off 10 bases at V and 6 bases at J, with 13 bases between the two ends. The CDR3 has 12 residues. This CDR3 reads CAILMGGNEQFF. The CDR3 DNA reads as TGTGCCATTCTTATGGGGGGCAATGAGCAGTTCTTC.

J is TRBJ2-1 and V is TRBV7-9; the D call may be TRBD1 or TRBD2 (6 bases each). Looked up from germline, CDR1 is SEHNR and CDR2 is FQNEAQ (reference sequence). Trimming pared 1 base from V and 9 bases from J, leaving 13 bases between. CDR3 length equals 14 residues. The CDR3 loop is CASSLDREVLEQFF. In DNA, the CDR3 is TGTGCCAGCAGCTTAGACAGGGAGGTTCTTGAGCAGTTCTTC.

The gene calls are TRBV7-2 and TRBJ2-3; either TRBD1 or TRBD2 may fit D (5 bases each). The CDR3 sequence is 15 residues long. CDR1 and CDR2 from the germline V gene are SGHTA and FQGNSA. V lost 5 bases, J lost 5 bases, and 17 bases lay in between. The CDR3 DNA sequence: TGTGCCAGCAGCCTAGGGACCGTCGGAGGAGATACGCAGTATTTT. This sequence encodes CASSLGTVGGDTQYF.

The sample holds a few counts of this clonotype. The V and J genes are TRBV5-1 and TRBJ2-7; perhaps TRBD2 as D (6 bases). CDR3 length equals 15 residues. Trimming stripped 4 bases from V and 0 bases from J, with 14 bases between. Germline V CDR1 and CDR2: SGHRS, YFSETQ. CDR3 sequence reads: CASSPERARSYEQYF. CDR3 nucleotide sequence: TGCGCCAGCAGCCCTGAGCGGGCCCGCTCCTACGAGCAGTACTTC. Based on the CDR3 plus reference TRBV5-1 and TRBJ2-7, the full variable domain is KAGVTQTPRYLIKTRGQQVTLSCSPISGHRSVSWYQQTPGQGLQFLFEYFSETQRNKGNFPGRFSGRQFSNSRSEMNVSTLELGDSALYLCASSPERARSYEQYFGPGTRLTVT.

This rearrangement joins TRBV12-3 or TRBV12-4 to TRBJ2-5, with D tentatively TRBD2 (7 bases). V gave up 7 bases and J gave up 5 bases, with 17 bases separating them. CDR3 size: 14 residues. The CDR3 DNA sequence: TGTGCCAGCACTTTGGGGGGGGCCTATGAGACCCAGTACTTC. As protein: CASTLGGAYETQYF.

This clonotype was counted a few times. The rearrangement links TRBV19 to TRBJ2-3; unclear D gene. CDR3 length equals 13 residues. Between the trimmed V and J ends, which lost 5 bases and 2 bases, there was a span of 8 bases. Germline CDR1 and CDR2: LNHDA and SQIVND (reference sequence). For the CDR3, the DNA is TGTGCCAGTAGTCCACCCTCCACAGATACGCAGTATTTT. This encodes CASSPPSTDTQYF.

The table lists this clonotype with many counts. The rearrangement uses TRBV29-1 and TRBJ2-1; possible D gene TRBD2, 5 bases. Germline V gives CDR1 SQVTM, CDR2 ANQGSEA. This CDR3 region has 10 residues. V dropped 6 bases and J dropped 8 bases, with 8 bases sitting between them. CDR3 residues: CSVWGDEQFF. The CDR3 DNA is TGCAGCGTGTGGGGAGATGAGCAGTTCTTC.

A note on this clonotype: This may arise from a read error, as a much more abundant clone is one base away. V is TRBV6-4 and J is TRBJ2-2; D gene ambiguous. Germline CDR1 MRHNA, CDR2 SNTAGT. Trimming left V 5 bases short and J 7 bases short, with 8 bases between. The CDR3 covers 12 residues. CDR3 amino acids: CASSSECGELFF. CDR3 DNA: TGTGCCAGCAGTAGCGAGTGCGGGGAGCTGTTTTTT.

For this clonotype: The DNA is omitted, as the CDR3 cannot be located on it reliably, and the CDR3 follows TCRdb's listing. V usage is TRBV12-3 or TRBV12-4 and J usage is TRBJ2-6; TRBD1, the table's D call, was not compared with the DNA. The CDR3 is 14 amino acids long, termini counted. The CDR3 spells CASILGAGANVLTF.

The table lists this clonotype with many counts. The chain has TRBV6-6 and TRBJ1-1; 7 bases map to TRBD1. V trimming: 5 bases; J trimming: 4 bases; junction bases outside the gene matches: 4. The CDR3 has 13 amino acids. CDR1 is MNHNY, CDR2 SVGAGI, per germline (reference sequence). CDR3 sequence reads: CASSGQEGTEAFF. DNA for the CDR3: TGTGCCAGCAGTGGACAGGAGGGCACTGAAGCTTTCTTT.

At least ten counts were recorded for this clonotype. V is TRBV16 and J is TRBJ1-1; D call uncertain. With 0 bases removed from V and 5 bases from J, the gap between germline ends came to 7 bases. Germline assignment: CDR1 KGHSY and CDR2 FQNENV. The CDR3 is made up of 13 amino acids. CDR3 in amino acids: CASSQSEWTEAFF. The CDR3 bases are TGTGCCAGCAGCCAATCAGAGTGGACTGAAGCTTTCTTT.

This clonotype was counted only a few times. The V gene is TRBV27, the J gene TRBJ2-1; D might be TRBD2 (5 bases). Trimming pared 2 bases from V and 7 bases from J, leaving 12 bases between. This CDR3 is 14 amino acids long. From germline, CDR1 is MNHEY and CDR2 SMNVEV (reference sequence). DNA of the CDR3: TGTGCCAGCAGTTTACGGGGTTGGGTGAATGAGCAGTTCTTC. This gives the protein CASSLRGWVNEQFF.

This clonotype was observed a handful of times. The chain carries TRBV20-1 and TRBJ2-7; D unresolved. CDR3 length: 13 residues. CDR1 is DFQATT, CDR2 SNEGSKA, per germline (reference sequence). Trimming took 3 bases from V and 4 from J, leaving 13 bases between them. For the CDR3, the DNA is TGCAGTGCTAGTCCCAGGAACGTTTACGAGCAGTACTTC. Amino acid sequence: CSASPRNVYEQYF.

This clonotype has a handful of counts. This sequence joins TRBV7-3 and TRBJ1-4, with D perhaps TRBD1 (5 bases). This CDR3 is 15 amino acids long. CDR1 and CDR2 from the germline V gene are SGHTA and FQGTGA. Trimming took 5 bases from V and 6 from J, leaving 16 bases between them. The CDR3 nucleotides read TGTGCCAGCAGCCCCAATGGGGCTGGGGATGAAAAACTGTTTTTT. It is translated as CASSPNGAGDEKLFF.

The chain employs TRBV9 and TRBJ2-7; no clear D. CDR1 is SGDLS, CDR2 YYNGEE, per germline. This CDR3 has 11 residues. V shed 1 base and J shed 3 bases, with 2 bases lying between them. CDR3 protein: CASSVNYEQYF. CDR3 nucleotide sequence: TGTGCCAGCAGCGTAAACTACGAGCAGTACTTC.

The V gene is TRBV12-3 or TRBV12-4, the J gene TRBJ1-1; D unresolved. CDR3 length: 13 residues. Trimming cost V 3 bases and J 5 bases, with 10 bases left between them. CDR3 residues: CASSFREATEAFF. In DNA, the CDR3 is TGTGCCAGCAGTTTTAGGGAAGCAACTGAAGCTTTCTTT.

This rearrangement joins TRBV14 to TRBJ2-5, with D perhaps matching TRBD1 or TRBD2 (5 bases each). V was shortened by 5 bases and J by 2 bases, with 15 bases between the two germline ends. Germline lookup yields CDR1 SGHDN and CDR2 FVKESK. The CDR3 consists of 15 residues. Written as DNA, the CDR3 is TGTGCCAGCAGCGCCGGGACGGCCCGACAAGAGACCCAGTACTTC. Translation gives CASSAGTARQETQYF. The whole variable domain, filled in from reference TRBV14 and TRBJ2-5, reads EAGVTQFPSHSVIEKGQTVTLRCDPISGHDNLYWYRRVMGKEIKFLLHFVKESKQDESGMPNNRFLAERTGGTYSTLKVQPAELEDSGVYFCASSAGTARQETQYFGPGTRLLVL.

This chain joins TRBV19 and TRBJ1-1; no clear D gene. Trimming shortened V by 1 base and J by 1 base, and 7 bases separated the two germline ends. Germline V gives CDR1 LNHDA, CDR2 SQIVND (reference sequence). The CDR3 sequence is 14 residues long. CDR3 in amino acids: CASSIVARNTEAFF. The CDR3 nucleotides are TGTGCCAGTAGTATAGTCGCCCGGAACACTGAAGCTTTCTTT.

In its sample, this clonotype was seen many times. The chain carries TRBV7-2 and TRBJ2-3; TRBD2 might be the D (6 bases). Germline CDR1 and CDR2: SGHTA and FQGNSA. Deletions cut 11 bases from V and 3 bases from J, with 21 bases between. The CDR3 spans 15 residues. The CDR3 DNA reads TGTGCCGGCAAAGGGGCGGGACTTCAAACAGATACGCAGTATTTT. Its protein is CAGKGAGLQTDTQYF.

The sample holds a few counts of this clonotype. This chain joins TRBV3-1 and TRBJ1-6; no clear D gene. Germline CDR1 and CDR2: LGHDT and YNNKEL (reference sequence). The CDR3 totals 14 residues. V shed 0 bases and J shed 9 bases, with 9 bases lying between them. CDR3 in amino acids: CASSQEWEGSPLHF. As DNA, the CDR3 is TGTGCCAGCAGCCAAGAGTGGGAGGGTTCACCCCTCCACTTT.

This clonotype was counted a few times. The rearrangement uses TRBV11-1 and TRBJ2-2, with TRBD2 matching over 8 bases. J lost 2 bases, V lost 3 bases, and 2 bases had no gene match. CDR3 length: 15 residues. Germline lookup yields CDR1 SGHAT and CDR2 FQDESV (reference sequence). The DNA for the CDR3 is TGTGCCAGCAGCTTGCTAGCGGGTAACACCGGGGAGCTGTTTTTT. The encoded protein is CASSLLAGNTGELFF.

The chain employs TRBV5-4 and TRBJ2-3; D might be TRBD2 (6 bases). This CDR3 is 13 amino acids long. Germline CDR1 is SGHNT and CDR2 is YYREEE (reference sequence). V was clipped by 3 bases and J by 6 bases, with 11 bases between them. CDR3 loop: CASSSRGSDTQYF. Here the CDR3 DNA reads TGTGCCAGCAGCTCCCGGGGGTCTGATACGCAGTATTTT. The complete variable domain, with remaining parts taken from reference TRBV5-4 and TRBJ2-3, reads ETGVTQSPTHLIKTRGQQVTLRCSSQSGHNTVSWYQQALGQGPQFIFQYYREEENGRGNFPPRFSGLQFPNYSSELNVNALELDDSALYLCASSSRGSDTQYFGPGTRLTVL.

This sequence joins TRBV7-9 and TRBJ2-4; D may match TRBD1 or TRBD2 (5 bases each). Deletions cut 4 bases from V and 4 bases from J, with 8 bases between. The CDR3 totals 13 residues. CDR1 and CDR2 from the germline V gene are SEHNR and FQNEAQ (reference sequence). CDR3 DNA sequence: TGTGCCAGCAGCTCGGGGCCTAAAAACATTCAGTACTTC. Translating gives CASSSGPKNIQYF.

Concerning this clonotype: The junction shows a germline mismatch at one end, possibly a read error. V usage is TRBV5-4 and J usage is TRBJ1-5; 9 bases align to TRBD1. The CDR3 is made up of 15 amino acids. Germline CDR1 and CDR2: SGHNT and YYREEE (reference sequence). CDR3 sequence reads: CANSSGTGSNQPQHF. The DNA for the CDR3 is TGTGCCAACAGCTCCGGGACAGGGAGCAATCAGCCCCAGCATTTT.

This clonotype came up many times. J is TRBJ1-5 and V is TRBV20-1, with a tentative D call TRBD1 (6 bases). Per the germline V gene, CDR1 is DFQATT and CDR2 is SNEGSKA (reference sequence). Between the trimmed V and J ends, which lost 2 bases and 7 bases, there was a span of 15 bases. The CDR3 loop spans 14 amino acids. For the CDR3, the DNA is TGCAGTGCTAGACGGGGGCTACCCCCCCAGCCCCAGCATTTT. It translates to CSARRGLPPQPQHF.

This clonotype has ten or more counts. The chain joins TRBV29-1 to TRBJ1-1, with D perhaps matching TRBD1 (6 bases). CDR1 and CDR2 (germline): SQVTM, ANQGSEA. Trimming left V 4 bases short and J 0 bases short, with 12 bases between. The CDR3 is made up of 14 amino acids. CDR3 bases: TGCAGCGTTGTGGGAAGGGGGTTGAACACTGAAGCTTTCTTT. Encoded protein: CSVVGRGLNTEAFF.

This clonotype was counted between two and nine times. J is TRBJ1-6 and V is TRBV6-1; no definite D call. Germline loops: CDR1 MNHNS, CDR2 SASEGT. This CDR3 is built from 13 residues. Trimming left V 6 bases short and J 13 bases short, with 16 bases between. CDR3 amino acids: CASSPTGKVPLHF. The CDR3 nucleotides are TGTGCCAGCAGCCCCACCGGGAAGGTGCCCCTCCACTTT.

This clonotype has just a few counts. This chain's CDR3 is CASSLVQMGGYTF. Written as DNA, the CDR3 is TGTGCCAGCAGCTTGGTACAGATGGGTGGCTACACCTTC. The V and J genes are TRBV5-4 and TRBJ1-2; D is uncertain. From germline, CDR1 is SGHNT and CDR2 YYREEE (reference sequence). CDR3 size: 13 residues. The V gene lost 0 bases and the J gene lost 7 bases, with 10 bases spanning the gap.

This clonotype was detected many times. The V gene is TRBV28, the J gene TRBJ1-6, with 7 bases identical to TRBD1. CDR3 length equals 14 residues. With 6 bases clipped from V and 11 bases from J, the junction kept 10 bases outside the gene matches. From germline, CDR1 is MDHEN and CDR2 SYDVKM. The CDR3 region has the DNA TGTGCCAGCAGCGCCCCGGGACAGTCGACACCCCTCCACTTT. Protein sequence: CASSAPGQSTPLHF.

The V call is TRBV4-3, the J call TRBJ2-2; 12 bases are shared with TRBD2. The junction had 5 bases not matched to a gene; V was cut back by 8 bases and J by 4 bases. Germline CDR1 LGHNA, CDR2 YSLEER. The CDR3 totals 15 residues. CDR3 DNA: TGCGCCAGCGCCGTGGGACTAGCGGGCACCGGGGAGCTGTTTTTT. Its translation: CASAVGLAGTGELFF.

This clonotype was recorded many times. The gene calls are TRBV7-9 and TRBJ2-7, with D perhaps matching TRBD1 or TRBD2 (5 bases each). V lost 5 bases to trimming and J lost 2 bases, with 22 bases between them. This CDR3 contains 17 residues. Germline V CDR1 and CDR2: SEHNR, FQNEAQ (reference sequence). CDR3 DNA sequence: TGTGCCAGCAGCGCGGCGGGTTTGCAGGGCCAACCCTACGAGCAGTACTTC. It is translated as CASSAAGLQGQPYEQYF. Supplemented by reference TRBV7-9 and TRBJ2-7, the full variable domain reads DTGVSQNPRHKITKRGQNVTFRCDPISEHNRLYWYRQTLGQGPEFLTYFQNEAQLEKSRLLSDRFSAERPKGSFSTLEIQRTEQGDSAMYLCASSAAGLQGQPYEQYFGPGTRLTVT.

This clonotype has at least ten counts. The rearrangement joins TRBV12-3 or TRBV12-4 to TRBJ1-1; D is unclear. The CDR3 runs to 11 residues. Trimming took off 8 bases at V and 8 bases at J, with 12 bases between the two ends. The CDR3 region is CASRTPGEAFF. The DNA for the CDR3 is TGTGCCAGCCGGACCCCCGGGGAAGCTTTCTTT.